This T cell receptor beta chain was identified in a study of early T cells in non-severe SARS-CoV-2 infection. In the case of this clonotype: Its antigen is unknown. The junction shows a germline mismatch at one end, possibly a read error.

Overall study results and limits: VDJdb-based annotation leaned toward anti-spike CD8 responses and missed private and CD4 specificities.

Germline CDR1 is MDHEN and CDR2 is SYDVKM. The CDR3 length is 12 residues. In the library, individual cDNA molecules carried attached unique molecular identifiers. TCRdb re-analysed the 5' RACE reads in MiXCR, keeping a single row per CDR3 protein. The sample consists of about 88,000 distinct CDR3 sequences, around 14% of them appearing once. The source material was whole blood. The source of this sequence is an adult who was a healthcare worker with PCR-confirmed SARS-CoV-2 infection or an uninfected control (not recorded which). V gene TRBV28 combines with J gene TRBJ2-7; D is perhaps TRBD1 (5 bases). CDR3 nucleotides: TGTGTCAGCTTTCAAACAGGTTACGAGCAGTACTTC. It codes for CVSFQTGYEQYF.